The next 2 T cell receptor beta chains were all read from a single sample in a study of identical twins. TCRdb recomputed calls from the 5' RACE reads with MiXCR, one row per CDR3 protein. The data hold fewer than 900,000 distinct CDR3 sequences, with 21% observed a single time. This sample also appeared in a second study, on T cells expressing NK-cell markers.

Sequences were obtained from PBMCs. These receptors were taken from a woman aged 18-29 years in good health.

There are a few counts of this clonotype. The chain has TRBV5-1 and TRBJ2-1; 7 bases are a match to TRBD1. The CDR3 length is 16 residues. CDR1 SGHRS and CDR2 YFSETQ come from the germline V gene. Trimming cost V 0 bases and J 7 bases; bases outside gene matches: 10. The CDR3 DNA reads TGCGCCAGCAGCTTGGGATCCAGGGGGTGGCTGAATGAGCAGTTCTTC. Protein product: CASSLGSRGWLNEQFF.

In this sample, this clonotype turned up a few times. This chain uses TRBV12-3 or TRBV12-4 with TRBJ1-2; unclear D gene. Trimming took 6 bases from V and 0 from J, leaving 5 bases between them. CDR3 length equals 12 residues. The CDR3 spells CASREANYGYTF. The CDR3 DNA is TGTGCCAGCAGGGAAGCTAACTATGGCTACACCTTC.